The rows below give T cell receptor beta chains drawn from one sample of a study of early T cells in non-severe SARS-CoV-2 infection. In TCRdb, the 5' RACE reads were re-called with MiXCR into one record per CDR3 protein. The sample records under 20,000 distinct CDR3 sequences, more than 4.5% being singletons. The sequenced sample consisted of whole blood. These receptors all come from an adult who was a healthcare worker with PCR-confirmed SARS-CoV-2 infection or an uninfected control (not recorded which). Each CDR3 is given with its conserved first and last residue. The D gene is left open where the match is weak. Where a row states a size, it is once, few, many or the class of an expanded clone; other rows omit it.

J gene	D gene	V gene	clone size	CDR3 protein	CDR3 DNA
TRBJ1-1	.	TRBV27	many	CASSLSPEASEAFF	TGTGCCAGCAGTTTATCGCCGGAAGCAAGTGAAGCTTTCTTT
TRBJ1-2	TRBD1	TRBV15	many	CATSTRADRGSVGYTF	TGTGCCACCAGCACCAGGGCCGACAGGGGATCGGTCGGCTACACCTTC
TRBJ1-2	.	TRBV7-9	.	CASSLASGMNYGYTF	TGTGCCAGCAGCTTAGCTTCAGGGATGAACTATGGCTACACCTTC
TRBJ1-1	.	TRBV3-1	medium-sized	CASSPQGVDTEAFF	TGTGCCAGCAGCCCACAGGGAGTCGACACTGAAGCTTTCTTT
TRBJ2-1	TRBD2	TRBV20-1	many	CSAPPGLAGDEQFF	TGCAGTGCTCCCCCGGGACTAGCGGGAGATGAGCAGTTCTTC
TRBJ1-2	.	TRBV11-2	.	CASSLGAVRNYGYTF	TGTGCCAGCAGCTTAGGGGCCGTCAGAAACTATGGCTACACCTTC
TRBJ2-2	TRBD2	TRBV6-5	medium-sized	CASSYSKTSGAGELFF	TGTGCCAGCAGTTACTCGAAGACTAGCGGGGCCGGGGAGCTGTTTTTT
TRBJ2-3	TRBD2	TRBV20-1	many	CSARGGRWGTDTQYF	TGCAGTGCTAGAGGCGGGAGGTGGGGCACAGATACGCAGTATTTT
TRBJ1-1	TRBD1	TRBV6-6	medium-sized	CATHRDRDTEAFF	TGTGCTACACACCGGGACAGGGACACTGAAGCTTTCTTT
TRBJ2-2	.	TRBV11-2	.	CAGSRLITGELFF	TGTGCCGGCAGCCGACTCATTACCGGGGAGCTGTTTTTT
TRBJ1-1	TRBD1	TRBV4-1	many	CASSQHDRGNTEAFF	TGCGCCAGCAGCCAACACGACAGGGGCAACACTGAAGCTTTCTTT
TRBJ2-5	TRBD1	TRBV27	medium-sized	CASTLTGTYGETQYF	TGTGCCAGCACTTTGACAGGGACATATGGAGAGACCCAGTACTTC
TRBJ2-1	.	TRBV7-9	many	CASSSQSNEQFF	TGTGCCAGCAGCTCGCAGTCGAATGAGCAGTTCTTC
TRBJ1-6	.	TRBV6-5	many	CASSYRNPNSPLHF	TGTGCCAGCAGTTACCGGAACCCCAACTCACCCCTCCACTTT
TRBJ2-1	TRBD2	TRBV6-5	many	CASSRDSGGSYNEQFF	TGTGCCAGCAGTCGGGATAGCGGGGGCTCCTACAATGAGCAGTTCTTC
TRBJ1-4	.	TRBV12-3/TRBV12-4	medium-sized	CASSSQGLTAEKLFF	TGTGCCAGCAGTTCCCAGGGGCTAACGGCTGAAAAACTGTTTTTT
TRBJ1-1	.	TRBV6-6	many	CASSYSYRTEAFF	TGTGCCAGCAGTTACTCTTATCGCACTGAAGCTTTCTTT
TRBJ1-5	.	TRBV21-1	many	CASSNGGARNQPQHF	TGTGCCAGCAGCAATGGGGGGGCCCGCAATCAGCCCCAGCATTTT
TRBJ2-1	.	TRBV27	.	CASSSPSAGTYNEQFF	TGTGCCAGCAGTTCCCCCTCGGCGGGAACCTACAATGAGCAGTTCTTC
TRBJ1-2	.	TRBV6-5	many	CASFETVIGYTF	TGTGCCAGCTTCGAAACAGTTATCGGCTACACCTTC
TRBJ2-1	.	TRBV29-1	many	CSVDLGTLGQFF	TGCAGCGTTGATTTGGGGACGTTGGGACAGTTCTTC
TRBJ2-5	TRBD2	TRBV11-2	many	CASSLEWTSGQETQYF	TGTGCCAGCAGCTTAGAGTGGACTAGCGGGCAAGAGACCCAGTACTTC
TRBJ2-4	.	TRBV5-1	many	CASSYGQALAKNIQYF	TGCGCCAGCAGCTATGGGCAGGCACTAGCCAAAAACATTCAGTACTTC
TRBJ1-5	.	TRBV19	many	CASSGRGYQPQHF	TGTGCCAGTAGTGGTAGAGGGTACCAGCCCCAGCATTTT
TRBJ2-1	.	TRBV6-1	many	CASSGRYNEQFF	TGTGCCAGCAGTGGAAGATACAATGAGCAGTTCTTC
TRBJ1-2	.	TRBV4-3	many	CASSQEPQGSYGYTF	TGCGCCAGCAGCCAAGAGCCCCAGGGTAGCTATGGCTACACCTTC
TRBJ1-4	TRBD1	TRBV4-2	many	CASSQQSTGGEKLFF	TGTGCCAGCAGCCAACAATCGACAGGGGGGGAAAAACTGTTTTTT
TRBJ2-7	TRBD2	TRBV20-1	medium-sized	CSAREGAGGPHEQYF	TGCAGTGCTAGAGAAGGAGCGGGAGGGCCGCACGAGCAGTACTTC
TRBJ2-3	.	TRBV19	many	CASSIADTQYF	TGTGCCAGTAGTATCGCAGATACGCAGTATTTT
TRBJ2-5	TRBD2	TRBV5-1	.	CASSPWGLDQETQYF	TGCGCCAGCAGCCCATGGGGACTAGACCAAGAGACCCAGTACTTC
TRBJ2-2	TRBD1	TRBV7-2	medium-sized	CASSPQGVITGELFF	TGTGCCAGCAGCCCGCAGGGGGTTATCACCGGGGAGCTGTTTTTT
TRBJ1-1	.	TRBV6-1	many	CASRVTGMNTEAFF	TGTGCCAGCAGGGTCACAGGGATGAACACTGAAGCTTTCTTT
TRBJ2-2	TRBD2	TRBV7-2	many	CASRLTGLAYGELFF	TGTGCCAGCAGATTAACGGGACTAGCGTACGGGGAGCTGTTTTTT
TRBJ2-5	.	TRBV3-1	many	CASSQSDTPGRETQYF	TGTGCCAGCAGCCAATCTGACACTCCCGGGCGAGAGACCCAGTACTTC
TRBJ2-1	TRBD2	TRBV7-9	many	CASSDPGAGGRNEQFF	TGTGCCAGCAGCGATCCTGGAGCGGGAGGTAGGAATGAGCAGTTCTTC
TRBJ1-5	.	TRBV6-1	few	CASSEVRQGGQPQHF	TGTGCCAGCAGTGAAGTACGGCAGGGCGGGCAGCCCCAGCATTTT
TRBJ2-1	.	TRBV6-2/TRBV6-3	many	CASRNFEVVGPRNEQFF	TGTGCCAGCAGAAACTTCGAAGTAGTAGGCCCTAGGAATGAGCAGTTCTTC
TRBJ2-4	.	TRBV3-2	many	CASSQDLPAGAKNIQYF	TGTGCCAGCAGCCAAGATTTACCAGCGGGAGCCAAAAACATTCAGTACTTC
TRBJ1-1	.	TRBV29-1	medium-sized	CSAERGGMNTEAFF	TGCAGCGCTGAGCGGGGCGGCATGAACACTGAAGCTTTCTTT
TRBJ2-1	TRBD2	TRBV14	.	CASSPISGTSGSNEQFF	TGTGCCAGCAGCCCGATCTCCGGGACTAGCGGGAGCAATGAGCAGTTCTTC
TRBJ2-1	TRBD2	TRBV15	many	CATSRVSGRVEQFF	TGTGCCACCAGCAGAGTTAGCGGGAGGGTTGAGCAGTTCTTC
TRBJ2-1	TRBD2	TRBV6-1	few	CASSEDGVAGAHTGQFF	TGTGCCAGCAGTGAAGACGGAGTTGCGGGAGCGCACACCGGGCAGTTCTTC
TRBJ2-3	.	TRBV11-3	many	CASSLDLADTQYF	TGTGCCAGCAGCCTGGACTTAGCAGATACGCAGTATTTT
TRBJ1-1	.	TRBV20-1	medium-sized	CSAEAHTEAFF	TGCAGTGCGGAGGCCCACACTGAAGCTTTCTTT
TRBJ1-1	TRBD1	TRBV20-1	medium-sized	CSASSVQGASTEAFF	TGCAGTGCTAGTTCGGTACAGGGGGCCAGCACTGAAGCTTTCTTT
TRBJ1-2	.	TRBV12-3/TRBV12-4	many	CASSPSPGPYGYTF	TGTGCCAGCAGTCCCTCTCCGGGACCCTATGGCTACACCTTC
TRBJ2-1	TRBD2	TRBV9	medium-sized	CASSVVDFGREGPYEQFF	TGTGCCAGCAGCGTAGTTGACTTCGGGCGGGAGGGCCCCTATGAGCAGTTCTTC
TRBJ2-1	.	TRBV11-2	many	CASSFQWRERDEQFF	TGTGCCAGCAGCTTCCAATGGAGGGAACGGGATGAGCAGTTCTTC
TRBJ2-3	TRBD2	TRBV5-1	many	CARGGLAGTDTQYF	TGCGCCAGGGGGGGACTAGCGGGAACGGATACGCAGTATTTT
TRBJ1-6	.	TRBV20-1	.	CSASRGLDNSPLHF	TGCAGTGCTAGCAGGGGCCTCGATAATTCACCCCTCCACTTT
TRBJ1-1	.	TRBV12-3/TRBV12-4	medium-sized	CASRGLDDTEAFF	TGTGCCAGCAGGGGGCTGGACGACACTGAAGCTTTCTTT